The clone carrying this TCR beta chain has only a few counts. What it binds is unknown. Time point in this sample: pre-sensitization, week 0. As for treatment: therapeutic diphenylcyclopropenone sensitization with weekly scalp DPC. Alopecia patients between 18 and 70 years old and suitable for DPC were used as donors. Extraction of total RNA was performed on unfractionated whole blood. With 5 bases clipped from V and 6 bases from J, the junction kept 4 bases outside the gene matches. CDR1 is SGHNT, CDR2 YENEEA, per germline. The CDR3 sequence is 14 residues long. MiXCR, run by TCRdb on the RACE reads, gives a single entry per CDR3 protein. The profile shows about 260,000 distinct CDR3 sequences, 8.6% of them singletons. The record originates from a study of human T cells and chemical hapten exposure. Study information: Mainly, slight library volume differences in the pool made TCR yields vary. Study outcomes and limitations: Because they had alopecia, donors may respond immunologically unlike healthy people.

The sequence came from a woman aged 35 to 49 with alopecia areata. Some clones in this sample may be carry-over from other donors' samples. The specimen comprised whole blood, sampled in connection with sensitization to the hapten diphenylcyclopropenone (DPC). The chain employs TRBV11-3 and TRBJ1-1, with 12 bases fitting TRBD1. The CDR3 sequence is CASSQGQGAAEAFF. Written as DNA, the CDR3 is TGTGCCAGCAGCCAGGGACAGGGGGCCGCTGAAGCTTTCTTT.